This T cell receptor beta chain is drawn from a study of post-analysis software for immune sequencing data. This clonotype was detected once. Its antigen remains unidentified. Unique molecular identifiers had been added to the TCR beta cDNA libraries. TCRdb re-derived calls from the PCR reads in MiXCR, one entry per CDR3 protein. The sample yields 650,000 to 850,000 distinct CDR3 sequences, 53% seen once. The CDR3 extends over 19 amino acids. In germline, CDR1 is MNHEY, CDR2 SVGAGI. Findings and caveats of the study: TRBV5-6, TRBV5-1 and TRBV20-1 belonged to a set of about 5 TRBV segments that were more frequent in patients than controls.

The sequencing sample was made of blood. The V call is TRBV6-5, the J call TRBJ2-4; 9 positions agree with TRBD2. The J call may be in error: the DNA end matches TRBJ2-7 better. The receptor was derived from a girl aged 5-17 years with multiple sclerosis. This CDR3 reads CASSYGNRIDQREDSEQYF. The DNA for the CDR3 is TGTGCCAGCAGTTACGGGAACCGGATTGACCAGCGGGAGGATAGCGAGCAGTACTTC.